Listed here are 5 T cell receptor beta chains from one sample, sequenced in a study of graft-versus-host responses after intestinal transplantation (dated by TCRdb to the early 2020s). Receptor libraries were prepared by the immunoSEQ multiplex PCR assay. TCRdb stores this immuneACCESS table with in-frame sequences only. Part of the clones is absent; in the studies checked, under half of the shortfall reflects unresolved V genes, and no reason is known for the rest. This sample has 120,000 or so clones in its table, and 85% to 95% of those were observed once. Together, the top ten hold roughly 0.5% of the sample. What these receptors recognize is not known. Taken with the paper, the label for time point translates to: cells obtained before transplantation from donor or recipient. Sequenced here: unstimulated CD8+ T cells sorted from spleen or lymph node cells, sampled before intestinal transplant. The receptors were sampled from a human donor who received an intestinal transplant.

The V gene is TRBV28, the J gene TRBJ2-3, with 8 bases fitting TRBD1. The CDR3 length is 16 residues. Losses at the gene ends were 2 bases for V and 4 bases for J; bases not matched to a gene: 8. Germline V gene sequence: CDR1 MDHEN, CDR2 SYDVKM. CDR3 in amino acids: CASSLTQGAFSDTQYF. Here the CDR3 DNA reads TGTGCCAGCAGTTTAACCCAGGGGGCTTTTTCAGATACGCAGTATTTT.

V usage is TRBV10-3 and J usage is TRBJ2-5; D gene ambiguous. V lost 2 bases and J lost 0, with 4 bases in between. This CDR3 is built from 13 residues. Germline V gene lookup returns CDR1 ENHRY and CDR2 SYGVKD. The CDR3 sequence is CAISEHHQETQYF. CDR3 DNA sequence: TGTGCCATCAGTGAGCACCACCAAGAGACCCAGTACTTC.

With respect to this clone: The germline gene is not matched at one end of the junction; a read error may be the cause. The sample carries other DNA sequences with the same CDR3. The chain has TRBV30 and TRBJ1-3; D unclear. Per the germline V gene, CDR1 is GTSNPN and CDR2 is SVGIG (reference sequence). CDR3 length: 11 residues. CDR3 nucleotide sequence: TGTGCCTGGATCTCTGGAAACACTATATATTTT. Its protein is CAWISGNTIYF.

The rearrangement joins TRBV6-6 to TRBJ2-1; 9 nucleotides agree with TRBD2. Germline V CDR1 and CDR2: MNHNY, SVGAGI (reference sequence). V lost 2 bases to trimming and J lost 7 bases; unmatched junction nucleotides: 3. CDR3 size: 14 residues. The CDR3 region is CASSYVAGGNEQFF. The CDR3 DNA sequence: TGTGCCAGCAGTTACGTCGCGGGAGGGAATGAGCAGTTCTTC.

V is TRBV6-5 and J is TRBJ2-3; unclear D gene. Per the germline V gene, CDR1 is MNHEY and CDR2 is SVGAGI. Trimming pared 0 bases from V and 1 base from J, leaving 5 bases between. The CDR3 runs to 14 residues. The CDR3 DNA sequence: TGTGCCAGCAGTTACTCGTTTCGCACAGATACGCAGTATTTT. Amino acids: CASSYSFRTDTQYF.